The rows below give T cell receptor beta chains drawn from one sample of a study of identical twins. MiXCR, run by TCRdb on the 5' RACE reads, gives a single entry per CDR3 protein. The sample carries fewer than 250,000 distinct CDR3 sequences, 6% to 9% recorded once. These data are also associated with another study on yellow fever vaccine responses in identical twins.

Sequences were obtained from memory (CD45RO+) T cells sorted from blood. These receptors all stem from a woman younger than 30 in good health. The conserved cysteine and the conserved F or W are not part of the CDR3 here.

ASSALASGGHRGTQY TRBV7-3 15 TRBJ2-3
ASSVGGFWDTEAF TRBV9 13 TRBJ1-1
ASSLSVSAEQY TRBV5-1 11 TRBJ2-7
ASSYSDKIYEQY TRBV6-2/TRBV6-3 12 TRBJ2-7
ASSSTLKGEQY TRBV5-5 11 TRBJ2-7
SARRQGNEAF TRBV20-1 10 TRBJ1-1
ASSDRLAGETFSYEQY TRBV10-2 16 TRBJ2-7
ASRDFQETQY TRBV6-5 10 TRBJ2-5
ASSRADTQY TRBV5-1 9 TRBJ2-3
ASSLSGARETQY TRBV5-1 12 TRBJ2-5
AWSTDRGSQPQH TRBV30 12 TRBJ1-5
SARELAGGTYEQY TRBV20-1 13 TRBJ2-7
SASWYNEQF TRBV20-1 9 TRBJ2-1
ASTPYGTGGYEQY TRBV6-1 13 TRBJ2-7
ASSLQPGANSPLH TRBV5-6 13 TRBJ1-6
ATGSGFEYSNQPQH TRBV28 14 TRBJ1-5
ASSGRDINYNEQF TRBV9 13 TRBJ2-1
ASSLEQTNEKLF TRBV5-1 12 TRBJ1-4
ASSPNRAATDTQY TRBV28 13 TRBJ2-3
ASTPDGSNYGYT TRBV6-1 12 TRBJ1-2
ASMDSGEQY TRBV7-9 9 TRBJ2-7
SVEGGQGADTQY TRBV29-1 12 TRBJ2-3
ASSSTGGRTDTQY TRBV12-3/TRBV12-4 13 TRBJ2-3
SAGDVTAGFYEQY TRBV20-1 13 TRBJ2-7
ASSPTVSYNEQF TRBV18 12 TRBJ2-1
ASSQTSGDWYEQY TRBV4-3 13 TRBJ2-7
ASSLDPKNAEKLF TRBV5-1 13 TRBJ1-4
ASSSTTHSYNEQF TRBV7-6 13 TRBJ2-1
ASKLRGNQPQH TRBV19 11 TRBJ1-5
SARQGANVLT TRBV20-1 10 TRBJ2-6
ASSSGRGNTEAF TRBV28 12 TRBJ1-1